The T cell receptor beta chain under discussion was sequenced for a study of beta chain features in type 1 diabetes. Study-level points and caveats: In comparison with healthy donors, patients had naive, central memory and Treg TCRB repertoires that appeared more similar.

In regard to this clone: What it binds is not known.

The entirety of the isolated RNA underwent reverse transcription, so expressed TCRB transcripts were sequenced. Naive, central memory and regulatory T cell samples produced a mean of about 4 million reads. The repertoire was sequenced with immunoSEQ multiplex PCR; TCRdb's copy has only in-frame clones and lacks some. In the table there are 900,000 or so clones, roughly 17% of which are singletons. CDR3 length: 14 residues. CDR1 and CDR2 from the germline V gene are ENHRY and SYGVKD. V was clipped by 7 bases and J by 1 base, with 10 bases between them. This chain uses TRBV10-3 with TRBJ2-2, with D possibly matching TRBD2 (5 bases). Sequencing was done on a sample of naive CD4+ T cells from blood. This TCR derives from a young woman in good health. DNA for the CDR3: TGTGCCATCACGCTCGGAGGGAACACCGGGGAGCTGTTTTTT. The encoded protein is CAITLGGNTGELFF.